The 2 T cell receptor beta chains reported below all come from one sample, sequenced in a study of blood T cell repertoires in COVID-19. Assay: immunoSEQ multiplex PCR; the TCRdb copy retains only in-frame clones and omits some. The sample lists about 120,000 clones; 88% were seen once. Sequencing was done on a sample of peripheral blood. These receptors all stem from a woman in her forties or fifties with active or convalescent COVID-19.

This clone was recorded a few times. The chain employs TRBV6-2 or TRBV6-3 and TRBJ2-1, with 8 nucleotides matching TRBD1. CDR1 is MNHEY, CDR2 SVGEGT, per germline. J was trimmed by 6 bases and V by 5 bases; bases with no gene match: 12. The CDR3 loop spans 16 amino acids. The CDR3 loop reads CASSQTRTGTSNEQFF. CDR3 DNA: TGTGCCAGCAGTCAGACTAGGACAGGGACAAGCAATGAGCAGTTCTTC.

The chain carries TRBV12-3 or TRBV12-4 and TRBJ1-1, with D hard to call. Trimming removed 6 bases at V and 0 bases at J, with 5 bases between. The CDR3 sequence is 12 residues long. CDR3 bases: TGTGCCAGCAGACTAATGAACACTGAAGCTTTCTTT. It is translated as CASRLMNTEAFF.